This T cell receptor beta chain was sequenced in a study of immune cell composition in non-small cell lung cancer. This clone has a handful of counts. Germline CDR1 reads MNHEY; CDR2 reads SVGAGI. Trimming cost V 4 bases and J 2 bases, with 9 bases left between them. The CDR3 consists of 15 residues. Generated by immunoSEQ multiplex PCR, the TCRdb table keeps only in-frame clones and is missing some. The data show over 2,500 clones, 70% to 80% seen once. Sequenced material: lung tumor tissue. The chain combines TRBV6-5 with TRBJ2-6; D unclear. The source is a human donor with non-small cell lung cancer. CDR3 in DNA: TGTGCCAGCAGTTTATCGTTTCCTGGGGCCAACGTCCTGACTTTC. Protein product: CASSLSFPGANVLTF.